The clone carrying this T cell receptor beta chain was counted ten times or more. The antigen remains unidentified. With a J-beta primer mix and a sample-barcoded 5' primer, a second PCR ran roughly 6 to 11 cycles. One entry per CDR3 protein, called by TCRdb with MiXCR from the 5' RACE reads. The repertoire holds 600,000 to 800,000 distinct CDR3 sequences, approximately 52% seen once, with roughly 12% in the top ten. This specimen comes from a study of blood T cells in healthy people across ages. Isolated PBMCs totaled at least 6 million in each sample. V was pared by 1 base and J by 3 bases, with 12 bases between. CDR3 size: 15 residues. Study-level findings and limits: Older age went with lower TCR beta diversity per million T cells, in a roughly linear way.

The TCR originated in a woman of 80 years or more in good health. This rearrangement joins TRBV12-3 or TRBV12-4 to TRBJ2-5, with unresolved D. The sample taken for sequencing was blood. The CDR3, as DNA: TGTGCCAGCAGTTTAGGAATGAGCCAGGAAGAGACCCAGTACTTC. It specifies CASSLGMSQEETQYF.